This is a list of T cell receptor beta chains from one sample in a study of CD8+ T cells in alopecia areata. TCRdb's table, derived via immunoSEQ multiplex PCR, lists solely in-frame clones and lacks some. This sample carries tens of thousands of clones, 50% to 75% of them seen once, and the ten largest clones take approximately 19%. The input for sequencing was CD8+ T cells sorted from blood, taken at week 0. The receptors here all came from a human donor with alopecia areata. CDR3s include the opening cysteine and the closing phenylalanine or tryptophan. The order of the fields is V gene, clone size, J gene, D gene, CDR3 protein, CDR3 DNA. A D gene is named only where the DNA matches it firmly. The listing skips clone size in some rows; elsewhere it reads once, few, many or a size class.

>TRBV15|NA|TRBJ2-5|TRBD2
CATERLAGKETQYF
TGTGCCACCGAACGACTAGCGGGAAAAGAGACCCAGTACTTC
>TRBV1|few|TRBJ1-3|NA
CTSSLDGEPGNTIYF
TGCACCAGCAGCCTAGATGGGGAGCCTGGAAACACCATATATTTT
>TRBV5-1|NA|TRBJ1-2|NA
CASSLRVNYGYTF
TGCGCCAGCAGCTTGAGGGTTAACTATGGCTACACCTTC
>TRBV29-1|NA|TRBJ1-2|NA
CSVGMAEYGYTF
TGCAGCGTTGGAATGGCGGAGTATGGCTACACCTTC
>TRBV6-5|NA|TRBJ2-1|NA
CASSYSKPHEQFF
TGTGCCAGCAGTTACTCGAAGCCCCATGAGCAGTTCTTC
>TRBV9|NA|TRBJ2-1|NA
CASSEDRMSSYNEQFF
TGTGCCAGCAGCGAAGACCGGATGAGCTCCTACAATGAGCAGTTCTTC
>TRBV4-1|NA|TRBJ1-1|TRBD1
CASSQDPTGGGDTEAFF
TGCGCCAGCAGCCAAGATCCAACAGGGGGAGGGGACACTGAAGCTTTCTTT
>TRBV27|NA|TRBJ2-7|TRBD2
CASRDGTSGRARNEQYF
TGTGCCAGCAGAGACGGGACTAGCGGGAGGGCCAGGAACGAGCAGTACTTC
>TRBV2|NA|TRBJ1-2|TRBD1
CASSDLAGGLDYGYTF
TGTGCCAGCAGTGATTTGGCAGGGGGCTTGGACTATGGCTACACCTTC
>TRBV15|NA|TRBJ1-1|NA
CATSREGTEAFF
TGTGCCACCAGCAGGGAAGGCACTGAAGCTTTCTTT
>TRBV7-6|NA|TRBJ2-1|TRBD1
CASSPEPDRGKQFF
TGTGCCAGCAGCCCAGAGCCGGACAGGGGGAAACAGTTCTTC
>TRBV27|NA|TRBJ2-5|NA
CASSLSPWRETQYF
TGTGCCAGCAGTTTATCCCCGTGGAGGGAGACCCAGTACTTC
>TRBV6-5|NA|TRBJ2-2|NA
CASSPTRNTGELFF
TGTGCCAGCAGTCCCACAAGGAACACCGGGGAGCTGTTTTTT
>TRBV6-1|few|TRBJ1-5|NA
CASSGRQVNQPQHF
TGTGCCAGCAGTGGGCGACAGGTCAATCAGCCCCAGCATTTT
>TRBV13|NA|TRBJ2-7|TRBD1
CASSRPDRGTYEQYF
TGTGCCAGCAGCCGCCCGGACAGGGGCACCTACGAGCAGTACTTC
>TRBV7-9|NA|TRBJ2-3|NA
CASSSEDSPPVTDTQYF
TGTGCCAGCAGCTCCGAAGACAGCCCCCCGGTAACAGATACGCAGTATTTT
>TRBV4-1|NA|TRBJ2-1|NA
CASSQERILEQFF
TGCGCCAGCAGCCAAGAAAGGATTTTGGAGCAGTTCTTC
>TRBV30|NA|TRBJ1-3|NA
CAWRGPVSGNTIYF
TGTGCCTGGAGGGGGCCTGTCTCTGGAAACACCATATATTTT
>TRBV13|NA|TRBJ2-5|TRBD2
CASSSLDSTSGLPHQETQYF
TGTGCCAGCAGCTCACTAGACTCGACTAGCGGCCTACCTCATCAAGAGACCCAGTACTTC
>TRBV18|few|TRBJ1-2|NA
CASSPEASGENYGYTF
TGTGCCAGCTCACCAGAGGCTTCGGGGGAGAACTATGGCTACACCTTC
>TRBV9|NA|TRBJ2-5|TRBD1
CASSVDREETQYF
TGTGCCAGCAGCGTGGACAGGGAGGAGACCCAGTACTTC
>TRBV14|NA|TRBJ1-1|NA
CASQDGEMNTEAFF
TGTGCCAGCCAAGACGGGGAAATGAACACTGAAGCTTTCTTT
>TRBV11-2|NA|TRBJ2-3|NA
CASSLVGGTDTQYF
TGTGCCAGCAGCTTAGTTGGGGGGACAGATACGCAGTATTTT
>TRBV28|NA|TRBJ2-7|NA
CASSFPGDPYEQYF
TGTGCCAGCAGTTTTCCAGGGGACCCCTACGAGCAGTACTTC